Presented here are 10 T cell receptor beta chains from one specimen sequenced in a study of cytomegalovirus exposure and HLA in healthy donors. Use of 60 Vbeta and 13 Jbeta primers characterized the PCR. Sequencing used immunoSEQ multiplex PCR; TCRdb keeps in-frame clones, though not all of them. The table has more than 75,000 clones, roughly 86% seen once. Sequenced: PBMCs. The receptors here all came from a woman under 30 in good health and CMV-seropositive.

V is TRBV9 and J is TRBJ2-2; 7 nucleotides align to TRBD1. Trimming cost V 4 bases and J 6 bases; bases outside gene matches: 9. In germline, CDR1 is SGDLS, CDR2 YYNGEE. The CDR3 is 15 residues long. The DNA of the CDR3 is TGTGCCAGCAGCACAGTAGACAGGGTTGCCGGGGAGCTGTTTTTT. This encodes CASSTVDRVAGELFF.

The V gene is TRBV2, the J gene TRBJ1-3, with 8 nucleotides matching TRBD1. V lost 6 bases to trimming and J lost 1 base; unmatched junction nucleotides: 20. This CDR3 region has 20 residues. Germline values: CDR1 SNHLY, CDR2 FYNNEI. The CDR3 sequence is CASSTWYYDRGQGSGNTIYF. CDR3 bases: TGTGCCAGCAGCACGTGGTATTATGACAGGGGTCAAGGTTCTGGAAACACCATATATTTT.

V gene TRBV4-1 combines with J gene TRBJ2-7; maybe TRBD2 (6 bases). CDR3 length: 16 residues. Trimming stripped 6 bases from V and 5 bases from J, with 23 bases between. Germline CDR1 and CDR2: MGHRA and YSYEKL. The chain's CDR3 is CASRDIGRGTFHEQYF. CDR3 nucleotide sequence: TGCGCCAGCAGGGATATTGGGCGGGGTACTTTCCACGAGCAGTACTTC.

The rearrangement joins TRBV14 to TRBJ2-5; a weak D match, TRBD2 (6 bases). V shed 0 bases and J shed 4 bases, with 9 bases lying between them. This CDR3 is built from 14 residues. Germline V gives CDR1 SGHDN, CDR2 FVKESK. The CDR3 coding sequence is TGTGCCAGCAGCCAAGATGTGGGAGGAGAGACCCAGTACTTC. Encoded protein: CASSQDVGGETQYF. The whole variable domain, remainder taken from reference TRBV14 and TRBJ2-5, is EAGVTQFPSHSVIEKGQTVTLRCDPISGHDNLYWYRRVMGKEIKFLLHFVKESKQDESGMPNNRFLAERTGGTYSTLKVQPAELEDSGVYFCASSQDVGGETQYFGPGTRLLVL.

The J gene is TRBJ1-1, the V gene TRBV2; 8 nucleotides line up with TRBD1. CDR1 SNHLY and CDR2 FYNNEI come from the germline V gene. The junction had 7 bases not matched to a gene; V was cut back by 4 bases and J by 0 bases. This CDR3 has 16 residues. The CDR3 protein is CASSAGQVGLNTEAFF. The CDR3 nucleotides read TGTGCCAGCAGTGCGGGACAGGTGGGTTTGAACACTGAAGCTTTCTTT.

The chain uses TRBV6-5 and TRBJ1-5; the match to TRBD1 covers 9 bases. V lost 6 bases and J lost 3; bases outside the gene matches: 6. Germline V gives CDR1 MNHEY, CDR2 SVGAGI. The CDR3 totals 15 residues. This CDR3 reads CASSVDRGANQPQHF. The CDR3 DNA sequence: TGTGCCAGCAGCGTCGACAGGGGGGCCAATCAGCCCCAGCATTTT.

Only a few counts were recorded for this clone. The chain's CDR3 is CATSRRDRHVTFF. Here the CDR3 DNA reads TGTGCCACCAGCAGACGGGACAGGCATGTGACTTTCTTT. V usage is TRBV15 and J usage is TRBJ1-1, with 8 bases matching TRBD1. The CDR3 spans 13 residues. The trim removed 2 bases at V and 12 bases at J, leaving 8 bases unmatched. Looked up from germline, CDR1 is LNHNV and CDR2 is YYDKDF (reference sequence).

This rearrangement joins TRBV18 to TRBJ2-5, with D possibly matching TRBD2 (5 bases). Germline CDR1 reads KGHSH; CDR2 reads LQKENI. V lost 4 bases, J lost 2 bases, and 8 bases lay in between. The CDR3 has 13 residues. This chain's CDR3 is CASSLDLQETQYF. DNA of the CDR3: TGTGCCAGCTCACTGGACTTGCAAGAGACCCAGTACTTC.

This clone occurred a few times. V and J are TRBV15 and TRBJ2-5; TRBD2 aligns across 9 bases. V gave up 8 bases and J gave up 5 bases; unmatched junction bases: 15. The CDR3 covers 16 residues. Germline V gene lookup returns CDR1 LNHNV and CDR2 YYDKDF (reference sequence). The CDR3 region has the DNA TGTGCCACCGGGATCCGCGGGAGGGCCTCGGGGGAGACCCAGTACTTC. It codes for CATGIRGRASGETQYF.

This clone was seen once. CDR3: CASRVLAGGSYNEQFF. The CDR3 DNA reads TGTGCCAGCAGAGTACTCGCGGGAGGTTCCTACAATGAGCAGTTCTTC. V and J are TRBV5-4 and TRBJ2-1, with 8 nucleotides matching TRBD2. CDR1 is SGHNT and CDR2 is YYREEE in the germline V gene (reference sequence). CDR3 length: 16 residues. V shed 5 bases and J 1 base; nucleotides not matched to a gene: 8.